The entry below gives a single TCR beta chain sequence along with its context. These data come from a study of blood T cell repertoires in COVID-19. Study in general: Acute and convalescent COVID-19 specimens originated in the United States, Italy and Spain. The analysed material was cDNA or gDNA that came from T cells, B-cell-depleted T cells, or PBMCs.

Trimming stripped 3 bases from V and 6 bases from J, with 18 bases between. The germline gives CDR1 ENHRY, CDR2 SYGVKD. The CDR3 consists of 17 residues. Participant age was roughly 18 to 95 years, and participants resided in roughly 24 US areas. Here immunoSEQ multiplex PCR was the method, and the copy in TCRdb shows in-frame clones only, minus some. This table holds about 330,000 clones, around 87% found once. The chain employs TRBV10-3 and TRBJ1-6; D not resolved. What was sequenced was PBMCs or T cells enriched from blood (not recorded which). The receptor's source is a woman aged 30 to 39 who had recovered from COVID-19. In DNA form, the CDR3 reads TGTGCCATCAGTGACCCCCCAGGCCGCCCAATTAATTCACCCCTCCACTTT. Translating it yields CAISDPPGRPINSPLHF.